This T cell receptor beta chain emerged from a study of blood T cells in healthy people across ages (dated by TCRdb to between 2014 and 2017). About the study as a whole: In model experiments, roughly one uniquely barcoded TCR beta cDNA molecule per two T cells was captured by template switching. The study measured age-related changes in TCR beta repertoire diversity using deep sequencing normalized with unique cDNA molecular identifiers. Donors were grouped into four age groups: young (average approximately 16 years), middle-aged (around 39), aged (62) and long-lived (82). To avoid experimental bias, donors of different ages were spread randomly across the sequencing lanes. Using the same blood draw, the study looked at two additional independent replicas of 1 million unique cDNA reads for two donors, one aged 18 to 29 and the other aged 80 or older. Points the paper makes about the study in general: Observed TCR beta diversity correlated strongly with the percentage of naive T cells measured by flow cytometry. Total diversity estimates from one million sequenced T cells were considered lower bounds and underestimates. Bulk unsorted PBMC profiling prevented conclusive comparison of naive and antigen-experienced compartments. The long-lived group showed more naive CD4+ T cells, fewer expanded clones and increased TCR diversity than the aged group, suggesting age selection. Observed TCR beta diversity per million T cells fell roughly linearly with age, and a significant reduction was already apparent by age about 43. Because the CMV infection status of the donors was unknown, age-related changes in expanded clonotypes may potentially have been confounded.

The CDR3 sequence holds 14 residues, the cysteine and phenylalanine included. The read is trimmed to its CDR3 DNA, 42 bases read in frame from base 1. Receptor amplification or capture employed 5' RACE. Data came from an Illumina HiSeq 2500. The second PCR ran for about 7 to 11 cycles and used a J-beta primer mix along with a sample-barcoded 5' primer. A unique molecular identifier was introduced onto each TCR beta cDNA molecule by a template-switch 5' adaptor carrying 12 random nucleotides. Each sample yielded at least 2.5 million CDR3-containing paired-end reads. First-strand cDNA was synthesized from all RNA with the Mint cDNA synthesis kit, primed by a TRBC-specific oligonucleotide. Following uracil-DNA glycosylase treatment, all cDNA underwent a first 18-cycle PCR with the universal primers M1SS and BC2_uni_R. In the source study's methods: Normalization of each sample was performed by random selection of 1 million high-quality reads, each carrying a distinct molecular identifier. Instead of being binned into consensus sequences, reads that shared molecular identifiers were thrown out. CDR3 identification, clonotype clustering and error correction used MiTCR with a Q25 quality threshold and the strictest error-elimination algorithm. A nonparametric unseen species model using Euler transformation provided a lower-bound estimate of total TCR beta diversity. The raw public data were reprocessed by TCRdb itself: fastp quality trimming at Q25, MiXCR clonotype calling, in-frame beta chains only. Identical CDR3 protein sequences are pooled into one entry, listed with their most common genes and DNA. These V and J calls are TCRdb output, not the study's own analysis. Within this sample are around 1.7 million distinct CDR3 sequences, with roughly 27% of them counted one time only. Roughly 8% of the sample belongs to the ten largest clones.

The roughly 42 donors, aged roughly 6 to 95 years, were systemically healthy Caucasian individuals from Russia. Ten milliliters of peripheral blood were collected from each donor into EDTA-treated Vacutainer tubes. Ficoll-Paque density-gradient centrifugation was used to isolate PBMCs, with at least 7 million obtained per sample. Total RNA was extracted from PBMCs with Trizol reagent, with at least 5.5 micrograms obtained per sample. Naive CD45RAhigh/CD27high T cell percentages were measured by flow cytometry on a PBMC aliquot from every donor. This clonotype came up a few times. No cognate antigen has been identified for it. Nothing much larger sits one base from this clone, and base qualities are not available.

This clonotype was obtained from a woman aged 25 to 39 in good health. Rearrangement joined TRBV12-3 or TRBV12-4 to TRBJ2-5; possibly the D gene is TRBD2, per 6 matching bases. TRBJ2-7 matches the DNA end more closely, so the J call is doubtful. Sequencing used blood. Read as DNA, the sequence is TGTGCCAGCAGCCGTTGGGACTCATGCTGCGAGCAGTACTTC. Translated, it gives CASSRWDSCCEQYF.